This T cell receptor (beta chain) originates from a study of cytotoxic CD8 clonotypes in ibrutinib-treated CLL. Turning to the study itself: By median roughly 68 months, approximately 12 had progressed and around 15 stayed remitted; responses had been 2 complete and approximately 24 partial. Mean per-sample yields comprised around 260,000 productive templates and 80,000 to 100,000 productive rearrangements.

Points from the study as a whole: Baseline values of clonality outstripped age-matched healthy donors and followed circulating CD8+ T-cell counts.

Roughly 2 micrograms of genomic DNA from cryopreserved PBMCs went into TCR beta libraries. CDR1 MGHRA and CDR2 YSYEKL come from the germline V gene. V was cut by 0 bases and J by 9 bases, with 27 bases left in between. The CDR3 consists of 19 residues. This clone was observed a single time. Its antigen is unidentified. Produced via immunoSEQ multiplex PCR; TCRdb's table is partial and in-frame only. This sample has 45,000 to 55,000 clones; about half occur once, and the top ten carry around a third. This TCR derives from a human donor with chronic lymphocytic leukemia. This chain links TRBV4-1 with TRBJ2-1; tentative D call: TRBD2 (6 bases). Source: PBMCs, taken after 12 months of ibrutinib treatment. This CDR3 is CASSQELTGVGRGWSEQFF. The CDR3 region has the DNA TGCGCCAGCAGCCAAGAATTAACGGGTGTCGGGAGAGGGTGGAGTGAGCAGTTCTTC.